This entry describes one TCR beta chain. Its antigen is unknown. Primers for the PCR totalled 60 Vbeta and 13 Jbeta. Using immunoSEQ multiplex PCR, the repertoire was profiled, and TCRdb retains in-frame clones only, with some absent. The repertoire includes 150,000 to 200,000 clones, 76% of them detected once, and 2% to 2.5% sits in the top ten. Germline V gene data show CDR1 as SNHLY and CDR2 as FYNNEI. Trimming at V came to 6 bases and at J to 4 bases, leaving 3 bases not matched to a gene. The CDR3 runs 14 residues. This sample was included in a study of cytomegalovirus exposure and HLA in healthy donors. Study results and limitations: Diagnosis of cytomegalovirus status made by the classifier reportedly showed high specificity and sensitivity. The listing of approximately 160 TCR beta chains classed them as cytomegalovirus-associated. A later analysis linked a missense variant in DCLRE1C to the trimming of TCR beta V and J genes.

This chain links TRBV2 with TRBJ2-2; 9 nucleotides align to TRBD1. The specimen was PBMCs. The sequence derives from a young woman in good health and CMV-seropositive. CDR3 sequence (DNA): TGTGCCAGCAGGACAGGGGGTGGCACCGGGGAGCTGTTTTTT. This sequence encodes CASRTGGGTGELFF. The whole variable domain, remainder taken from reference TRBV2 and TRBJ2-2, is EPEVTQTPSHQVTQMGQEVILRCVPISNHLYFYWYRQILGQKVEFLVSFYNNEISEKSEIFDDQFSVERPDGSNFTLKIRSTKLEDSAMYFCASRTGGGTGELFFGEGSRLTVL.